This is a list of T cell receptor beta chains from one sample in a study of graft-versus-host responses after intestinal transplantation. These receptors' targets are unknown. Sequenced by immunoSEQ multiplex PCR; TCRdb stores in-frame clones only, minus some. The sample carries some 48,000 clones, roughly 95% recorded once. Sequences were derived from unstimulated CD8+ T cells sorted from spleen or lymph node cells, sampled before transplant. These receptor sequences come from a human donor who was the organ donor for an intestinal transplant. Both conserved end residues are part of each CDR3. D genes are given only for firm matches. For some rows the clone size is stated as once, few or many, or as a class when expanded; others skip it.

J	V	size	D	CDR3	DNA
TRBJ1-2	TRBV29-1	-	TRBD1	CSTVAGTGTNYGYTF	TGCAGCACGGTGGCCGGGACAGGCACAAACTATGGCTACACCTTC
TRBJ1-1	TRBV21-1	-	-	CASRRTGAKLVNTEAFF	TGTGCCAGCAGAAGGACAGGGGCAAAACTTGTGAACACTGAAGCTTTCTTT
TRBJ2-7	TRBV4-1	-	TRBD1	CASSQEDWDSEVHEQYF	TGCGCCAGCAGCCAAGAGGATTGGGACAGTGAGGTCCACGAGCAGTACTTC
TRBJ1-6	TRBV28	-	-	CASSFQVQGTYNSPLHF	TGTGCCAGCAGTTTCCAAGTACAGGGCACCTATAATTCACCCCTCCACTTT
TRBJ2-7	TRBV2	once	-	CASSEQGIYEQYF	TGTGCCAGCAGTGAACAGGGGATCTACGAGCAGTACTTC
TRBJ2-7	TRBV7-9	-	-	CASSSDLNLYEQYF	TGTGCCAGCAGCTCGGATCTTAACCTCTACGAGCAGTACTTC
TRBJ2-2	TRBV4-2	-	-	CASSQVSGELFF	TGTGCCAGCAGCCAAGTCTCCGGGGAGCTGTTTTTT
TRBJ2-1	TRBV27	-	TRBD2	CASSSIRAGGPDEQFF	TGTGCCAGCAGTTCCATAAGAGCGGGGGGGCCCGATGAGCAGTTCTTC
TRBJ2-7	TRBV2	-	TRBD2	CASSEYGRGPAGGGYEQYF	TGTGCCAGCAGTGAATACGGCCGGGGGCCCGCGGGGGGGGGATACGAGCAGTACTTC
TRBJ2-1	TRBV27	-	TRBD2	CASSSLATSGGYNEQFF	TGTGCCAGCAGTTCCCTAGCAACTAGCGGGGGCTACAATGAGCAGTTCTTC
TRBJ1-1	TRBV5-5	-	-	CASRFGENTEAFF	TGTGCCAGCAGGTTCGGAGAGAACACTGAAGCTTTCTTT
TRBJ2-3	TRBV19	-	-	CASSLLDPDTQYF	TGTGCCAGTAGTCTACTAGATCCAGATACGCAGTATTTT
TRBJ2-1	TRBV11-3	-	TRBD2	CASNPGTSGGADEQFF	TGTGCCAGCAACCCAGGGACTAGCGGGGGGGCAGATGAGCAGTTCTTC
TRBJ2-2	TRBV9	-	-	CASSHTRITGTGELFF	TGTGCCAGCAGCCATACCCGAATTACGGGGACCGGGGAGCTGTTTTTT
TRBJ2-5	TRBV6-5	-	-	CASSYSHSHQETQYF	TGTGCCAGCAGTTACTCTCACAGCCACCAAGAGACCCAGTACTTC
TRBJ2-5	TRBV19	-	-	CASSRDSSPEETQYF	TGTGCCAGTAGTCGGGATAGTTCGCCCGAAGAGACCCAGTACTTC
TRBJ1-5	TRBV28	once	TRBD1	CASRTYDLGDRGYQPQHF	TGTGCCAGCAGAACCTACGACCTCGGGGACAGAGGTTATCAGCCCCAGCATTTT
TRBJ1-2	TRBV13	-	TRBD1	CASSSTGGVNYGYTF	TGTGCCAGCAGCAGCACAGGGGGAGTTAACTATGGCTACACCTTC
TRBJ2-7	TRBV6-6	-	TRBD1	CASVGTGPYEQYF	TGTGCCAGCGTGGGGACAGGGCCCTACGAGCAGTACTTC
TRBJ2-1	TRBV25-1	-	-	CASSEGTRLNNEQFF	TGTGCCAGCAGTGAAGGTACCCGCCTGAACAATGAGCAGTTCTTC
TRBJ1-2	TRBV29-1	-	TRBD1	CSVEYVLGGQGAGYGYTF	TGCAGCGTTGAATACGTCCTCGGCGGACAGGGGGCGGGGTATGGCTACACCTTC
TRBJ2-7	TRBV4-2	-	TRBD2	CASSQDYGTGGYEQYF	TGTGCCAGCAGCCAAGACTATGGGACGGGGGGATACGAGCAGTACTTC
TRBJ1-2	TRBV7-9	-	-	CASSLGQGGYTF	TGTGCCAGCAGCTTAGGGCAGGGTGGCTACACCTTC
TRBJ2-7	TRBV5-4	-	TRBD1	CASSPDRGLSFEQYF	TGTGCCAGCAGCCCGGACAGGGGGCTTTCCTTCGAGCAGTACTTC
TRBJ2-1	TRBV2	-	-	CASRDRGGGEQFF	TGTGCCAGCAGAGACAGGGGAGGGGGTGAGCAGTTCTTC
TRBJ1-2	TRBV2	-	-	CASSESRQGSGYTF	TGTGCCAGCAGTGAATCCAGGCAGGGGTCTGGCTACACCTTC
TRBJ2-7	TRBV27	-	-	CASSYETPRGLYEQYF	TGTGCCAGCAGTTACGAGACACCCCGGGGCCTCTACGAGCAGTACTTC
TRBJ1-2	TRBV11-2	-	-	CASSLLDNYGYTF	TGTGCCAGCAGCTTACTGGATAACTATGGCTACACCTTC
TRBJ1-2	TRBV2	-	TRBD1	CASSAGRDRAGGYTF	TGTGCCAGCAGTGCGGGAAGAGACAGGGCAGGGGGCTACACCTTC
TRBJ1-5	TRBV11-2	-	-	CASSLGSGLHQPQHF	TGTGCCAGCAGCTTAGGGTCGGGGTTACATCAGCCCCAGCATTTT
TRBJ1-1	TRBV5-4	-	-	CASSSVTGEAFF	TGTGCCAGCAGCTCAGTAACAGGGGAAGCTTTCTTT
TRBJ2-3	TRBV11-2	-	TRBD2	CASSRTLTSGGPGTDTQYF	TGTGCCAGCAGCCGCACCCTGACTAGCGGGGGGCCCGGCACAGATACGCAGTATTTT
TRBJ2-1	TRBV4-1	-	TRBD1	CASSPLGIGQGAGSSYNEQFF	TGCGCCAGCAGCCCCTTAGGGATTGGACAGGGGGCCGGCAGCTCCTACAATGAGCAGTTCTTC
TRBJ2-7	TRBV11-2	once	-	CASSLGHGGSYEQYF	TGTGCCAGCAGCTTAGGGCACGGGGGCTCCTACGAGCAGTACTTC
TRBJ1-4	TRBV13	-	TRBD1	CASSLVLGQGGEKLFF	TGTGCCAGCAGCTTAGTGTTGGGACAGGGGGGAGAAAAACTGTTTTTT
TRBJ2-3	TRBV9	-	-	CASSVEGDLADTQYF	TGTGCCAGCAGCGTAGAGGGGGATTTGGCAGATACGCAGTATTTT
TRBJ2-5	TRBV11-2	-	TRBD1	CASSLFVEDRAKETQYF	TGTGCCAGCAGCTTATTTGTCGAGGACAGGGCTAAAGAGACCCAGTACTTC
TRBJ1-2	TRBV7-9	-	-	CASSLRASDYGYTF	TGTGCCAGCAGCTTACGGGCTTCAGACTATGGCTACACCTTC
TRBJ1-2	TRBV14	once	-	CASSLRRDYGYTF	TGTGCCAGCAGCCTTCGGCGTGACTATGGCTACACCTTC
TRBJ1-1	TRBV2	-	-	CASRGRTEAFF	TGTGCCAGCAGGGGTCGGACTGAAGCTTTCTTT
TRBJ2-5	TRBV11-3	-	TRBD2	CASSFEGLAGSSETQYF	TGTGCCAGCAGCTTCGAGGGACTAGCGGGGTCCTCGGAGACCCAGTACTTC
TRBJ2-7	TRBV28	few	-	CASRTVGVSYEQYF	TGTGCCAGCAGGACGGTTGGAGTGAGCTACGAGCAGTACTTC
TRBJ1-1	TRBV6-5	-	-	CASKGAVRTEAFF	TGTGCCAGCAAGGGAGCAGTGCGCACTGAAGCCTTCTTT
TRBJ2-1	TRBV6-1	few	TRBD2	CASSELIAGEPKQFF	TGTGCCAGCAGTGAACTAATAGCGGGGGAACCAAAGCAGTTCTTC
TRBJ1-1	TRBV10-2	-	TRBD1	CASSGTGGDTEAFF	TGCGCCAGCAGTGGGACAGGGGGGGACACTGAAGCTTTCTTT
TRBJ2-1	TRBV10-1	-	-	CASIRFRQWWGEQFF	TGCGCCAGCATTAGGTTTCGGCAGTGGTGGGGTGAGCAGTTCTTC
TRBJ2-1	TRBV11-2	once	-	CASSLEASSYNEQFF	TGTGCCAGCAGCTTAGAGGCTAGCTCCTACAATGAGCAGTTCTTC
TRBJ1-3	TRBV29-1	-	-	CSVGGSYHKDSGNTIYF	TGCAGCGTTGGGGGCAGCTACCATAAAGACTCTGGAAACACCATATATTTT